One and the same sample provided the 5 T cell receptor beta chains below, sequenced in a study of identical twins. Using its own MiXCR run on the 5' RACE reads, TCRdb lists one record per CDR3 protein. Of some 560,000 distinct CDR3 sequences listed, roughly 9.9% are singletons. This sample also belongs to another study, concerning yellow fever vaccine responses in identical twins.

The sample consisted of PBMCs. These receptors originate from a woman aged 18-29 years in good health.

V gene TRBV4-1 combines with J gene TRBJ1-1; a weak D match, TRBD1 (5 bases). The CDR3 runs 15 residues. CDR1 MGHRA and CDR2 YSYEKL come from the germline V gene. V lost 1 base, J lost 5 bases, and 14 bases lay in between. CDR3 DNA sequence: TGCGCCAGCAGCCAAGTAAGGGGCAGTAGGACTGAAGCTTTCTTT. Residues: CASSQVRGSRTEAFF.

This clonotype was observed at least ten times. This chain uses TRBV9 with TRBJ2-4, with D tentatively TRBD1 (6 bases). Per the germline V gene, CDR1 is SGDLS and CDR2 is YYNGEE. This CDR3 has 15 residues. V lost 4 bases to trimming and J lost 6 bases, with 17 bases between them. CDR3 loop: CASSFTWDTPNIQYF. The CDR3 coding sequence is TGTGCCAGCAGCTTCACCTGGGACACCCCAAACATTCAGTACTTC.

The chain joins TRBV15 to TRBJ2-1; the D gene is possibly TRBD2 (6 bases). Germline V gene sequence: CDR1 LNHNV, CDR2 YYDKDF (reference sequence). The V end lost 3 bases, the J end lost 4 bases, and 16 bases lay between the germline ends. This CDR3 contains 16 residues. This CDR3 is CATSSPNVRGYNEQFF. CDR3 DNA sequence: TGTGCCACCAGCAGCCCCAATGTGCGGGGATACAATGAGCAGTTCTTC.

This chain uses TRBV9 with TRBJ2-7, with D unresolved. Germline CDR1 SGDLS, CDR2 YYNGEE. V lost 0 bases and J 3 bases, leaving 7 bases between the germline ends. The CDR3 loop spans 13 amino acids. This CDR3 reads CASSVVPDYEQYF. CDR3 bases: TGTGCCAGCAGCGTAGTCCCGGACTACGAGCAGTACTTC.

The rearrangement joins TRBV3-1 to TRBJ2-3, with D hard to call. CDR3 size: 11 residues. Trimming shortened V by 4 bases and J by 9 bases, and 8 bases separated the two germline ends. Germline CDR1 is LGHDT and CDR2 is YNNKEL (reference sequence). The CDR3 sequence is CASSRASTQYF. The CDR3 nucleotides are TGTGCCAGCAGCCGGGCCAGCACGCAGTATTTT.